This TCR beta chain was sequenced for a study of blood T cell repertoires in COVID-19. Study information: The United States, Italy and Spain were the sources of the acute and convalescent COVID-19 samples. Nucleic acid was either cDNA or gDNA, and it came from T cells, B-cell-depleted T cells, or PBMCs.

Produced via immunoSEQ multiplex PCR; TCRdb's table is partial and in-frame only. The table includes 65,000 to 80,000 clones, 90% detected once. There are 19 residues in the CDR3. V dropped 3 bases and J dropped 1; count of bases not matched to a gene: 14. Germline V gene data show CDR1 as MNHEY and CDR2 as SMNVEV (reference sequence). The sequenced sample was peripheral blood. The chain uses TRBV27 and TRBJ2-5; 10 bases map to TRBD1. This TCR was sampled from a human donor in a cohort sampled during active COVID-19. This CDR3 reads CASSFYPPGTGATQETQYF. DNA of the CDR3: TGTGCCAGCAGTTTTTACCCCCCAGGGACAGGGGCCACCCAAGAGACCCAGTACTTC.